This is a list of T cell receptor beta chains from one sample in a study of T cell repertoires in cytomegalovirus infection. Which antigens these TCRs recognize remains unknown. TCRdb fed the reads into MiXCR, producing one record per CDR3 protein. The repertoire includes fewer than 650,000 distinct CDR3 sequences, about 40% of them detected once, and around 48% sits in the top ten. Sequenced material: cultured PBMCs, taken from culture after CMV antigen stimulation. The receptors were sampled from a human donor in good health (CMV status not recorded). Some clones in this sample may be carry-over from other donors' samples. Both conserved end residues are part of each CDR3. Fields, in order: V gene, J gene, clone size, D gene, CDR3 protein, CDR3 DNA. The D gene is left open where the match is weak. Not all rows give a size; the values are once, few, many and, for expanded clones, a class.

TRBV20-1	TRBJ1-4	once	NA	CSARDTSLGEKLFF	TGCAGTGCTAGAGACACTTCACTAGGGGAAAAACTGTTTTTT
TRBV6-2/TRBV6-3	TRBJ2-1	few	TRBD2	CASSSWGLAPHNEQFF	TGTGCCAGCAGTTCCTGGGGACTAGCCCCCCACAATGAGCAGTTCTTC
TRBV6-5	TRBJ1-6	few	NA	CASSYSIGTPLHF	TGTGCCAGCAGTTACTCGATAGGAACACCCCTCCACTTT
TRBV6-6	TRBJ1-1	few	NA	CASSLPEGLSKAFF	TGTGCCAGCAGCCTTCCTGAGGGGTTGTCGAAAGCTTTCTTT
TRBV19	TRBJ2-2	NA	NA	CASKNRGTAGTGELFF	TGTGCCAGTAAAAACCGTGGGACAGCGGGCACCGGGGAGCTGTTTTTT
TRBV7-8	TRBJ2-1	few	TRBD1	CASSHRTGWGEDEQFF	TGTGCCAGCAGCCACCGGACAGGGTGGGGTGAGGATGAGCAGTTCTTC
TRBV6-2/TRBV6-3	TRBJ1-4	few	NA	CASRARDQRDEKLFF	TGTGCCAGCAGAGCCCGGGACCAGAGGGATGAAAAACTGTTTTTT
TRBV20-1	TRBJ2-1	NA	TRBD2	CSARVQLAGLYNEQFF	TGCAGTGCTAGAGTGCAGCTAGCGGGATTATACAATGAGCAGTTCTTC
TRBV20-1	TRBJ2-3	NA	NA	CSARLLGDTQYF	TGCAGTGCTAGATTGTTGGGGGATACGCAGTATTTT
TRBV11-2	TRBJ2-1	NA	TRBD1	CASSLAGQAPYNEQFF	TGTGCCAGCAGCTTAGCGGGACAGGCGCCATACAATGAGCAGTTCTTC
TRBV11-2	TRBJ1-2	few	NA	CASSLGQTRTNYGYTF	TGTGCCAGCAGCTTAGGGCAGACAAGGACTAACTATGGCTACACCTTC
TRBV15	TRBJ2-5	few	NA	CATSRDWSAGETQYF	TGTGCCACCAGCAGAGATTGGTCAGCTGGGGAGACCCAGTACTTC
TRBV4-1	TRBJ2-7	few	NA	CASSQESLTDSYEQYF	TGCGCCAGCAGCCAAGAGTCCCTAACGGACTCCTACGAGCAGTACTTC
TRBV19	TRBJ2-2	NA	NA	CASRAGQTNTGELFF	TGTGCCAGTAGGGCGGGACAAACGAACACCGGGGAGCTGTTTTTT
TRBV28	TRBJ1-5	NA	NA	CASSLTAYTQPQHF	TGTGCCAGCAGTTTGACAGCATACACTCAGCCCCAGCATTTT
TRBV7-2	TRBJ2-7	many	NA	CASSLVYSYEQYF	TGTGCCAGCAGCTTAGTGTATTCCTACGAGCAGTACTTC
TRBV7-9	TRBJ2-3	once	NA	CASSFNAIVADTQYF	TGTGCCAGCAGCTTCAACGCTATTGTCGCAGATACGCAGTATTTT
TRBV6-2/TRBV6-3	TRBJ2-1	NA	TRBD2	CASSQAGVGAEQFF	TGTGCCAGCAGCCAAGCGGGAGTTGGGGCTGAGCAGTTCTTC
TRBV7-6	TRBJ1-5	many	NA	CASSRDANQPQHF	TGTGCCAGCAGCCGTGACGCCAATCAGCCCCAGCATTTT
TRBV4-3	TRBJ1-6	NA	TRBD1	CASSNRQGYNSPLHF	TGCGCCAGCAGCAACAGACAGGGGTATAATTCACCCCTCCACTTT
TRBV9	TRBJ2-3	NA	TRBD2	CASSVTSGVVGTQYF	TGTGCCAGCAGCGTGACTAGCGGGGTTGTTGGTACGCAGTATTTT
TRBV15	TRBJ1-1	NA	NA	CATSRDWLNRAFF	TGTGCCACCAGCAGAGATTGGCTGAATCGGGCTTTCTTT
TRBV12-3/TRBV12-4	TRBJ2-2	NA	NA	CASSFLLGQNTGELFF	TGTGCCAGCAGTTTCCTCCTGGGACAGAACACCGGGGAGCTGTTTTTT
TRBV19	TRBJ1-5	few	NA	CASSYGRAGNQPQHF	TGTGCCAGTAGTTATGGGAGGGCAGGCAATCAGCCCCAGCATTTT
TRBV4-1	TRBJ2-1	NA	TRBD2	CASSQERLAGYNEQFF	TGTGCCAGCAGCCAAGAGAGGCTAGCGGGGTACAATGAGCAGTTCTTC
TRBV2	TRBJ2-7	NA	NA	CASSEVGLEYF	TGTGCCAGCAGTGAAGTGGGTCTTGAGTACTTC
TRBV7-2	TRBJ2-3	NA	TRBD2	CASSLLLAEGTQYF	TGTGCCAGCAGCTTATTGCTAGCGGAGGGGACGCAGTATTTT
TRBV11-2	TRBJ1-4	NA	NA	CASSKGPNGEKLFF	TGTGCCAGCAGCAAGGGCCCTAATGGTGAAAAACTGTTTTTT
TRBV7-2	TRBJ2-1	few	TRBD2	CASSMTSGLYNEQFF	TGTGCCAGCAGCATGACTAGCGGACTCTACAATGAGCAGTTCTTC
TRBV4-1	TRBJ2-3	NA	NA	CASSQVEWADTQYF	TGCGCCAGCAGCCAAGTTGAGTGGGCAGATACGCAGTATTTT
TRBV18	TRBJ1-2	few	TRBD1	CASSPAGQDGFGYTF	TGTGCCAGCTCACCCGCCGGACAGGATGGGTTCGGCTACACCTTC
TRBV7-6	TRBJ1-1	NA	NA	CASSLVAEGEAFF	TGTGCCAGCAGCTTAGTGGCAGAGGGTGAAGCTTTCTTT
TRBV19	TRBJ2-3	few	NA	CASSMGPLDTQYF	TGTGCCAGTAGTATGGGGCCGTTAGATACGCAGTATTTT
TRBV7-9	TRBJ1-6	once	NA	CASSTLGPANSPLHF	TGTGCCAGCAGCACTCTGGGCCCGGCAAATTCACCCCTCCACTTT
TRBV5-8	TRBJ1-1	few	NA	CASRHSQTRPGGTEAFF	TGTGCCAGCCGCCACAGTCAAACCCGGCCGGGGGGCACTGAAGCTTTCTTT
TRBV7-2	TRBJ2-3	few	NA	CASSLDGNVGTQYF	TGTGCCAGCAGCTTAGACGGGAACGTAGGTACGCAGTATTTT
TRBV6-5	TRBJ2-5	many	NA	CASSYSLASRETQYF	TGTGCCAGCAGTTACTCGCTGGCTAGCCGGGAGACCCAGTACTTC
TRBV5-6	TRBJ1-2	NA	NA	CASSLDPSFYTF	TGTGCCAGCAGCTTGGATCCCTCCTTCTACACCTTC
TRBV20-1	TRBJ2-3	NA	NA	CSARDGVFGTDTQYF	TGCAGTGCTAGAGACGGTGTTTTCGGCACAGATACGCAGTATTTT
TRBV28	TRBJ1-3	NA	NA	CASSSIGGGNTIYF	TGTGCCAGCAGCTCCATCGGAGGGGGAAACACCATATATTTT
TRBV7-8	TRBJ1-6	many	TRBD1	CASSQGTAYNSPLHF	TGTGCCAGCAGCCAGGGGACAGCCTATAATTCACCCCTCCACTTT